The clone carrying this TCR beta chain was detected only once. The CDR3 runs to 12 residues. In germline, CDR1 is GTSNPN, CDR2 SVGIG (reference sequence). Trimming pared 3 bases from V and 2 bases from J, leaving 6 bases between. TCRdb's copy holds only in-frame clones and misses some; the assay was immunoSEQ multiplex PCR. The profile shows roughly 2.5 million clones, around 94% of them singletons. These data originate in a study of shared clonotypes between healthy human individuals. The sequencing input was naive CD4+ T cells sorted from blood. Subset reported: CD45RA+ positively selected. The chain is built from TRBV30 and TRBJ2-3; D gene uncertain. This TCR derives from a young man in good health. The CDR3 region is CAWRPPTDTQYF. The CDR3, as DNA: TGTGCCTGGAGACCTCCCACAGATACGCAGTATTTT.